This T cell receptor (beta chain) was identified during a study of blood T cell repertoires in COVID-19. Study information: Acute and convalescent COVID-19 specimens originated in the United States, Italy and Spain. T cells, B-cell-depleted T cells, or PBMCs provided the cDNA or gDNA that served as material.

This CDR3 is built from 15 residues. CDR1 and CDR2 (germline): SGHTA, FQGTGA. Trimming cost V 5 bases and J 5 bases; bases outside gene matches: 3. Per the study methods: Reference gene primer amplification gave estimated nucleated cell counts. Assay: immunoSEQ multiplex PCR; the TCRdb copy retains only in-frame clones and omits some. The V and J calls and clone size are taken from that table; D and trimming were inferred from the DNA. The repertoire holds approximately 46,000 clones, with approximately 89% as singletons. This sequence originates from a human donor in a cohort sampled during active COVID-19. Source material: peripheral blood. V usage is TRBV7-3 and J usage is TRBJ2-1; 13 bases are a match to TRBD2. In DNA, the CDR3 is TGTGCCAGCAGCCGGGGACTAGCGGGAAACAATGAGCAGTTCTTC. Protein product: CASSRGLAGNNEQFF.